Shown below are 19 T cell receptor beta chains from a single sample sequenced in a study of T cells in women clearing cervical HPV infection. Assay: immunoSEQ multiplex PCR; the TCRdb copy retains only in-frame clones and omits some. The sample totals around 21,000 clones; its top ten clones hold roughly a sixth. Sequencing used blood buffy coat. These receptors were collected from a woman between 18 and 70 years old with a cervical HPV16 infection that either progressed to CIN3+ or cleared (not recorded which).

Regarding this clone: The sequenced fragment ends 3 residues before the CDR3 boundary, so the rest is inferred from the germline J gene. The chain carries TRBV19 and TRBJ1-2; D unclear. The germline V gene encodes CDR1 LNHDA and CDR2 SQIVND (reference sequence). This CDR3 has 11 residues. The CDR3 bases that were read are TGTGCCAGTAGGCTAGTCAATGAC. It encodes CASRLVND. The full CDR3 sequence reads CASRLVNDYTF. The full variable domain, rest sourced from reference TRBV19 and TRBJ1-2, is DGGITQSPKYLFRKEGQNVTLSCEQNLNHDAMYWYRQDPGQGLRLIYYSQIVNDFQKGDIAEGYSVSREKKESFPLTVTSAQKNPTAFYLCASRLVNDYTFGSGTRLTVV.

Of note for this clone: Coverage ceases 3 residues before the CDR3 finishes, and the germline J gene fills in the end. The chain links TRBV19 to TRBJ2-3; unclear D gene. This CDR3 contains 12 residues. Germline values: CDR1 LNHDA, CDR2 SQIVND (reference sequence). The CDR3: CASSTKGQPQYF. The sequenced CDR3 bases are TGTGCCAGTAGTACGAAGGGTCAGCCG.

Notes on this clone: The read stops 3 residues short of the end of the CDR3; the missing end is completed from the germline J gene. The chain carries TRBV20-1 and TRBJ1-2; 9 nucleotides match TRBD1. This CDR3 is 12 amino acids long. The germline V gene has CDR1 DFQATT and CDR2 SNEGSKA (reference sequence). Incomplete CDR3 DNA: TGCAGTGCTAGAGGGGACAGGGTCGGC. Amino acids: CSARGDRVG. The complete CDR3 sequence is CSARGDRVGYTF.

In regard to this clone: Read data end 3 residues before the CDR3 end; the end is taken from the germline J gene. This chain uses TRBV7-3 with TRBJ1-1; D not resolved. The CDR3 runs to 13 residues. Germline CDR1 is SGHTA and CDR2 is FQGTGA. V dropped 5 bases and J dropped 3 bases, with 10 bases sitting between them. The covered CDR3 bases are TGTGCCAGCAGCCCCACTCTTCACACTGAA. Its translation is CASSPTLHTE. The entire CDR3 protein is CASSPTLHTEAFF.

Worth noting for this clone: The read halts 3 residues ahead of the CDR3 end, with the missing end drawn from the germline J gene. The V call is TRBV29-1, the J call TRBJ1-3; D uncertain. Germline assignment: CDR1 SQVTM and CDR2 ANQGSEA. Trimming cost V 5 bases and J 0 bases, with 8 bases left between them. The CDR3 length is 13 residues. CDR3 protein: CSVQTASGNTIYF. Partial CDR3 DNA: TGCAGCGTTCAAACAGCCTCTGGAAACACC.

In regard to this clone: The CDR3 goes on 3 residues after the read ends, and that part is filled in from the germline J gene. The chain has TRBV19 and TRBJ2-7; TRBD1 matches 8 bases. Looked up from germline, CDR1 is LNHDA and CDR2 is SQIVND (reference sequence). Trimming took 7 bases from V and 2 from J; bases not matched to a gene: 10. The CDR3 spans 15 residues. The CDR3 loop reads CASTDGQGGAYEQYF. CDR3 DNA (partial): TGTGCCAGTACCGATGGACAGGGTGGGGCCTACGAG.

Details on this clone: The read ends 3 residues early relative to the CDR3; the germline J gene fills the gap. The chain is built from TRBV20-1 and TRBJ2-2, with 8 bases fitting TRBD2. From germline, CDR1 is DFQATT and CDR2 SNEGSKA (reference sequence). V shed 0 bases, J shed 5 bases, and the junction held 14 bases outside the gene matches. The CDR3 totals 18 residues. The CDR3 sequence: CSAREAGGSGGGTGELFF. The part of the CDR3 DNA that was read is TGCAGTGCTAGAGAGGCCGGAGGGAGCGGGGGAGGGACCGGGGAG.

Worth noting for this clone: The read gets to within 3 residues of the CDR3 end, and the germline J gene fills in the rest. The rearrangement joins TRBV7-3 to TRBJ2-1, with 10 bases identical to TRBD1. Germline CDR1 and CDR2: SGHTA and FQGTGA. The CDR3 runs 13 residues. With V trimmed by 5 bases and J by 7 bases, 2 bases remained unmatched. The DNA read from the CDR3 is TGTGCCAGCAGCCGGACAGGGGGGAATGAG. The encoded protein is CASSRTGGNE. The CDR3, in full, reads CASSRTGGNEQFF.

Notes on this clone: With the read ending 3 residues before the CDR3 end, the germline J gene is used to fill in that end. The gene calls are TRBV6-4 and TRBJ1-2, with D uncertain. CDR3 length: 13 residues. Looked up from germline, CDR1 is MRHNA and CDR2 is SNTAGT. CDR3 bases read: TGTGCCAGCAGTGACTCAAGCACAGATACC. Encoded protein: CASSDSSTDT. The full CDR3 sequence reads CASSDSSTDTYTF.

Details on this clone: The read finishes 3 residues shy of the CDR3 end, and the germline J gene is used to complete it. The V call is TRBV5-1, the J call TRBJ2-3; tentatively, D is TRBD1 (6 bases). This CDR3 spans 14 amino acids. The germline gives CDR1 SGHRS, CDR2 YFSETQ. This CDR3 is CASSLGTRGQPQYF. CDR3 DNA (partial): TGCGCCAGCAGCCTCGGGACAAGAGGTCAGCCG.

About this clone itself: The DNA ends 3 residues before the CDR3 does, and the rest of the CDR3 is filled in from the germline J gene. This chain links TRBV14 with TRBJ2-2; D gene uncertain. Germline V gene sequence: CDR1 SGHDN, CDR2 FVKESK. The ends were cut back, 0 bases at V and 8 bases at J, with 10 bases in the middle. This CDR3 is built from 14 residues. The CDR3 sequence: CASSQDRARGELFF. The sequenced part of the CDR3 DNA is TGTGCCAGCAGCCAAGATAGGGCCCGAGGGGAG.

In regard to this clone: The missing CDR3 end, 3 residues past where the read stops, is filled in from the germline J gene. The chain couples TRBV5-5 to TRBJ2-3; D not resolved. CDR1 is SGHKS and CDR2 is YYEKEE in the germline V gene (reference sequence). V was cut by 0 bases and J by 6 bases, with 8 bases left in between. The CDR3 loop spans 13 amino acids. CDR3 bases read: TGTGCCAGCAGCTTGGGGCTGAGGGATACG. Translation gives CASSLGLRDT. The whole CDR3 reads CASSLGLRDTQYF.

A word on this clone: The read finishes 3 residues shy of the CDR3 end, and the germline J gene is used to complete it. The V gene is TRBV2, the J gene TRBJ2-3; D is perhaps TRBD1 (6 bases). V gave up 5 bases and J gave up 8 bases, with 20 bases separating them. This CDR3 has 15 residues. Germline V CDR1 and CDR2: SNHLY, FYNNEI. CDR3 region: CASSLPDTLGGTQYF. The CDR3 bases that were read are TGTGCCAGCAGTCTCCCTGATACACTAGGGGGTACG.

A word on this clone: The read ends 3 residues before the CDR3 terminus; that terminus is restored from the germline J gene. The J gene is TRBJ2-4, the V gene TRBV7-2; 8 bases line up with TRBD2. From germline, CDR1 is SGHTA and CDR2 FQGNSA. The CDR3 is made up of 14 amino acids. The CDR3 bases that were read are TGTGCCAGCAGCTTAGGAGGGGGGGCGGGGGGT. This gives the protein CASSLGGGAGG. The entire CDR3 sequence reads CASSLGGGAGGQYF.

About this clone itself: With the read ending 3 residues before the CDR3 end, the germline J gene is used to fill in that end. The chain employs TRBV19 and TRBJ1-2, with a tentative D call TRBD1 (5 bases). This CDR3 has 12 residues. Germline V CDR1 and CDR2: LNHDA, SQIVND (reference sequence). Trimming cost V 8 bases and J 4 bases, with 11 bases left between them. CDR3 bases read: TGTGCCAGTTCAGACAGACTCTATGGC. It specifies CASSDRLYG. The whole CDR3 sequence reads CASSDRLYGYTF.

Concerning this clone itself: The read comes to an end 3 residues before the CDR3 does, leaving the germline J gene to fill in the end. The chain carries TRBV5-1 and TRBJ2-3; D might be TRBD2 (6 bases). V was shortened by 0 bases and J by 2 bases, with 7 bases between the two germline ends. In germline, CDR1 is SGHRS, CDR2 YFSETQ. The CDR3 has 14 amino acids. The sequenced CDR3 bases are TGCGCCAGCAGCTTGGCGGGGGACACAGATACG. Translation: CASSLAGDTDT. From start to end, the CDR3 is CASSLAGDTDTQYF.

A word on this clone: The sequenced fragment ends 3 residues before the CDR3 boundary, so the rest is inferred from the germline J gene. In the same sample, other DNA sequences code for this CDR3. The chain couples TRBV2 to TRBJ1-2; 7 bases are shared with TRBD1. CDR1 is SNHLY and CDR2 is FYNNEI in the germline V gene. The CDR3 is made up of 15 amino acids. The part of the CDR3 DNA that was read is TGTGCCAGCAGTGGAATAGGGGGCCGGGACAGCGGC. This codes for CASSGIGGRDSG. Given in full, the CDR3 is CASSGIGGRDSGYTF.

Remarks on this clone: The read falls 3 residues short of the CDR3 end, and the missing part is taken from the germline J gene. The rearrangement joins TRBV19 to TRBJ2-4, with D unresolved. This CDR3 is built from 13 residues. CDR1 and CDR2 (germline): LNHDA, SQIVND (reference sequence). CDR3: CASSPGHNQPQYF. The covered CDR3 bases are TGTGCCAGTAGCCCGGGTCATAATCAGCCT.

The part of the CDR3 DNA that was read is TGTGCCAGCAGCTCCCAGGATCAAAACATT. It translates to CASSSQDQNI. The complete CDR3 reads CASSSQDQNIQYF. This sequence joins TRBV7-9 and TRBJ2-4; D is unclear. The CDR3 end falls 3 residues outside the read, so it is completed with the germline J gene. The CDR3 covers 13 residues. Germline CDR1 is SEHNR and CDR2 is FQNEAQ (reference sequence). The ends were cut back, 4 bases at V and 5 bases at J, with 9 bases in the middle.